The clone carrying this T cell receptor (beta chain) was seen ten or more times. Antigen unknown. This entry belongs to a study of neurological immune-mediated disorders. With 6 bases clipped from V and 0 bases from J, the junction kept 10 bases outside the gene matches. The germline CDR1 and CDR2 sequences are SGHRS and YFSETQ. This CDR3 region has 16 residues. Whole-study results and caveats: No sharing of CDR3 amino acid sequences was observed among expanded clones across subjects, suggesting private repertoires in all groups.

TCRdb recomputed calls from the 5' RACE reads with MiXCR, one row per CDR3 protein. Of tens of thousands of distinct CDR3 sequences listed, around a tenth are singletons. This chain joins TRBV5-1 and TRBJ2-3; 7 bases match TRBD2. Source material: PBMCs. The receptor comes from a man in his forties or fifties in good health. The CDR3 DNA reads TGCGCCAGCACCCCACGGGGGGTCTCTAGCACAGATACGCAGTATTTT. Residues: CASTPRGVSSTDTQYF.